This T cell receptor beta chain originates from a study of regulatory T cells in long-lasting Graves disease. Study at large: Antithyroid drugs had been given to newly diagnosed Graves' patients for under 3 months. Findings of the study overall: Limited samples may have lowered accuracy.

Ten or more counts support this clonotype. As yet, its antigen is unknown. CDR3 regions were amplified by Arm-PCR using iRepertoire HTBI primers to build TCR beta libraries. TCRdb itself ran the multiplex PCR reads through MiXCR, one entry per CDR3 protein. The table lists about 240,000 distinct CDR3 sequences, 20% of them singletons. There are 14 residues in the CDR3. Trimming removed 0 bases from V and 6 bases from J, with 10 bases in between. CDR1 is SGHDT and CDR2 is YYEEEE in the germline V gene. As for time point: newly diagnosed GD, antithyroid drugs for less than 3 months. Construction of the TCR library relied on RNA isolated from PBMCs. Patients with Graves' disease were diagnosed by American Thyroid Association guidelines.

The material was peripheral blood mononuclear cells (PBMCs), obtained at new diagnosis, from a patient treated with antithyroid drugs. This TCR came from a female donor with Graves disease. This chain joins TRBV5-6 and TRBJ2-1; maybe TRBD1 (6 bases). The DNA for the CDR3 is TGTGCCAGCAGCTTGGGACAGGCGGTCAATGAGCAGTTCTTC. Its translation is CASSLGQAVNEQFF. The full variable domain, in which reference TRBV5-6 and TRBJ2-1 provide the parts outside the CDR3, is DAGVTQSPTHLIKTRGQQVTLRCSPKSGHDTVSWYQQALGQGPQFIFQYYEEEERQRGNFPDRFSGHQFPNYSSELNVNALLLGDSALYLCASSLGQAVNEQFFGPGTRLTVL.